The 19 T cell receptor beta chains in this list originate from one sample, sequenced in a study of blood T cell repertoires in COVID-19 (dated by TCRdb to 2019 to 2021). Library creation used the immunoSEQ multiplex PCR assay. In TCRdb, the immuneACCESS table is reduced to in-frame sequences with V and J assigned. These tables do not hold every clone; where another copy was compared, an unresolved V gene accounts for under half, and the others remain unexplained. Across this sample there are some 340,000 clones, with around 82% seen only once. The ten largest clones take up about 3% of the sample. Material for sequencing was peripheral blood. Every receptor here comes from a man between 25 and 39 years old with active or convalescent COVID-19.

The genes are TRBV28 and TRBJ1-1; 8 bases are a match to TRBD1. The CDR3 contains 12 residues. Germline CDR1 and CDR2: MDHEN and SYDVKM. V was pared by 0 bases and J by 13 bases, with 4 bases of the junction left unmatched. The CDR3 spells CASSLWTGAGFF. In DNA, the CDR3 is TGTGCCAGCAGTTTATGGACAGGGGCTGGTTTCTTT.

The chain carries TRBV7-6 and TRBJ2-5, with 14 bases that match TRBD2. With V trimmed by 2 bases and J by 2 bases, 4 bases remained unmatched. The CDR3 contains 17 residues. Germline V gene lookup returns CDR1 SGHVS and CDR2 FNYEAQ. CDR3 nucleotide sequence: TGTGCCAGCAGCTTATGGCGACTAGCGGGAGGGCAAGAGACCCAGTACTTC. Translating gives CASSLWRLAGGQETQYF.

The chain couples TRBV4-2 to TRBJ2-2; 8 bases are shared with TRBD1. CDR3 length: 19 amino acids. V shed 0 bases, J shed 1 base, and the junction held 10 bases outside the gene matches. CDR1 LGHNA and CDR2 YNFKEQ come from the germline V gene. The CDR3 sequence is CASSQDPVTGTGNTGELFF. In DNA form, the CDR3 reads TGTGCCAGCAGCCAAGATCCTGTAACAGGGACAGGGAACACCGGGGAGCTGTTTTTT.

The V and J genes are TRBV7-8 and TRBJ2-3; 11 bases line up with TRBD2. J gave up 0 bases and V 3 bases, and 2 bases lay outside the gene matches. Germline loops: CDR1 SGHVS, CDR2 FQNEAQ. This CDR3 region has 16 residues. CDR3 nucleotides: TGTGCCAGCAGCTTTCGACTAGCGGGGAGCACAGATACGCAGTATTTT. It codes for CASSFRLAGSTDTQYF.

The V gene is TRBV3-1 (or the pseudogene TRBV3-2), the J gene TRBJ2-3; D is perhaps TRBD1 (5 bases). V was trimmed by 5 bases and J by 0 bases, leaving 15 bases between them. Germline CDR1 LGHDT, CDR2 YNNKEL (reference sequence). CDR3 size: 16 residues. This chain's CDR3 is CASSARQPTSTDTQYF. CDR3 bases: TGTGCCAGCAGCGCCAGACAGCCCACTAGCACAGATACGCAGTATTTT.

This clone came up a few times. The chain combines TRBV27 with TRBJ2-7, with TRBD2 matching over 7 bases. Germline CDR1 is MNHEY and CDR2 is SMNVEV (reference sequence). Losses at the gene ends were 2 bases for V and 3 bases for J; bases not matched to a gene: 10. This CDR3 is built from 16 residues. The chain's CDR3 is CASSLTGEGGNYEQYF. In nucleotides, the CDR3 is TGTGCCAGCAGTTTAACTGGGGAGGGTGGGAACTACGAGCAGTACTTC.

V usage is TRBV27 and J usage is TRBJ1-1, with D perhaps TRBD1 (6 bases). The CDR3 contains 14 residues. CDR1 MNHEY and CDR2 SMNVEV come from the germline V gene (reference sequence). With 5 bases removed from V and 4 bases from J, the gap between germline ends came to 14 bases. The CDR3 region is CASSNRVGGTEAFF. CDR3 sequence (DNA): TGTGCCAGCAGTAACAGGGTAGGAGGCACTGAAGCTTTCTTT.

The chain couples TRBV4-2 to TRBJ2-5; 11 nucleotides agree with TRBD2. J gave up 2 bases and V 2 bases, and 1 base lay outside the gene matches. The CDR3 has 15 residues. CDR1 and CDR2 from the germline V gene are LGHNA and YNFKEQ. As DNA, the CDR3 is TGTGCCAGCAGCCAACCTAGCGGGGGGCAAGAGACCCAGTACTTC. It encodes CASSQPSGGQETQYF.

The rearrangement uses TRBV4-2 and TRBJ1-2; TRBD1 is a possible D gene (5 bases). This CDR3 has 15 residues. Germline lookup yields CDR1 LGHNA and CDR2 YNFKEQ. With 0 bases removed from V and 5 bases from J, the gap between germline ends came to 13 bases. For the CDR3, the DNA is TGTGCCAGCAGCCAAGATCTGACAGCCAATTATGGCTACACCTTC. It is translated as CASSQDLTANYGYTF.

This clone is a singleton in its sample. The chain joins TRBV11-3 to TRBJ2-1, with a possible D match to TRBD1 (6 bases). The V and J ends lost 6 bases and 3 bases respectively, with 24 bases between them. The CDR3 extends over 18 amino acids. From germline, CDR1 is SGHNT and CDR2 YENEEA. The DNA of the CDR3 is TGTGCCAGCAGTAGTAGGTGGGCCGGGACAACCCTCTACAATGAGCAGTTCTTC. The encoded protein is CASSSRWAGTTLYNEQFF. Variable domain in full (rest from reference TRBV11-3 and TRBJ2-1): EAGVVQSPRYKIIEKKQPVAFWCNPISGHNTLYWYLQNLGQGPELLIRYENEEAVDDSQLPKDRFSAERLKGVDSTLKIQPAELGDSAVYLCASSSRWAGTTLYNEQFFGPGTRLTVL.

V is TRBV16 and J is TRBJ1-6, with D possibly matching TRBD1 (5 bases). Germline CDR1 KGHSY, CDR2 FQNENV. CDR3 length: 14 amino acids. V lost 2 bases and J lost 9, with 11 bases in between. The CDR3 DNA sequence: TGTGCCAGCAGCCAAGGGACTGTCTCTTCACCCCTCCACTTT. It encodes CASSQGTVSSPLHF.

V gene TRBV27 combines with J gene TRBJ1-6, with D possibly matching TRBD1 (6 bases). From germline, CDR1 is MNHEY and CDR2 SMNVEV (reference sequence). Deletions cut 3 bases from V and 9 bases from J, with 9 bases between. This CDR3 comprises 13 residues. The CDR3 protein is CASSFGQFSPLHF. CDR3 coding DNA: TGTGCCAGCAGTTTCGGACAGTTTTCACCCCTCCACTTT.

This clone has a single count. The rearrangement links TRBV6-6 to TRBJ1-2; 7 bases are a match to TRBD1. The CDR3 is made up of 14 amino acids. CDR1 and CDR2 (germline): MNHNY, SVGAGI (reference sequence). Germline trimming cut 4 bases from V and 4 bases from J; bases unmatched to any gene: 6. CDR3 sequence reads: CASSWDSGPYGYTF. The CDR3 region has the DNA TGTGCCAGCAGTTGGGACAGCGGGCCCTATGGCTACACCTTC.

The DNA of the CDR3 is TGTGCCAGTAGTATAGTAATTAGCGGGAGACGGCGGAGCTCCTACAATGAGCAGTTCTTC. Protein sequence: CASSIVISGRRRSSYNEQFF. This chain joins TRBV19 and TRBJ2-1, with 9 bases identical to TRBD2. The V gene's germline CDR1 is LNHDA and CDR2 SQIVND (reference sequence). This CDR3 is 20 amino acids long. The V and J ends lost 1 base and 0 bases, in that order; junction bases with no gene match: 13.

The rearrangement links TRBV27 to TRBJ2-5, with D unresolved. Germline V CDR1 and CDR2: MNHEY, SMNVEV (reference sequence). The CDR3 has 13 amino acids. V was shortened by 3 bases and J by 2 bases, with 7 bases between the two germline ends. The CDR3 DNA reads TGTGCCAGCAGTTTCAGTTTACAAGAGACCCAGTACTTC. It codes for CASSFSLQETQYF.

The V call is TRBV3-1 (or the pseudogene TRBV3-2), the J call TRBJ2-7, with D maybe TRBD2 (6 bases). Deletions cut 1 base from V and 6 bases from J, with 10 bases between. CDR1 is LGHDT and CDR2 is YNNKEL in the germline V gene (reference sequence). The CDR3 runs to 13 residues. DNA of the CDR3: TGTGCCAGCAGCCAAGTGCGGGGCAGCGAGCAGTACTTC. Translated, it gives CASSQVRGSEQYF.

This clone was picked up a small number of times. The chain links TRBV9 to TRBJ1-4; possibly TRBD1 for D (5 bases). Germline-derived CDR1 and CDR2 are SGDLS and YYNGEE. This CDR3 has 15 residues. V lost 1 base and J lost 7, with 14 bases in between. The CDR3 DNA reads TGTGCCAGCAGCGTATCCACCGGGCAGGGTGAAAAACTGTTTTTT. Amino acids: CASSVSTGQGEKLFF.

This clone was counted once. The gene calls are TRBV9 and TRBJ1-6; a weak D match, TRBD1 (5 bases). V lost 1 base and J lost 4, with 9 bases in between. This CDR3 has 15 residues. The V gene's germline CDR1 is SGDLS and CDR2 YYNGEE. As DNA, the CDR3 is TGTGCCAGCAGCGTAACCCCAGGGTATAATTCACCCCTCCACTTT. Translation gives CASSVTPGYNSPLHF.

The chain couples TRBV24-1 to TRBJ2-1; D is ambiguous. The CDR3 covers 14 residues. Germline assignment: CDR1 KGHDR and CDR2 SFDVKD. V shed 4 bases and J shed 0 bases, with 6 bases lying between them. In DNA, the CDR3 is TGTGCCACCAGTGAAAGTAGCTCCTACAATGAGCAGTTCTTC. Translating gives CATSESSSYNEQFF.